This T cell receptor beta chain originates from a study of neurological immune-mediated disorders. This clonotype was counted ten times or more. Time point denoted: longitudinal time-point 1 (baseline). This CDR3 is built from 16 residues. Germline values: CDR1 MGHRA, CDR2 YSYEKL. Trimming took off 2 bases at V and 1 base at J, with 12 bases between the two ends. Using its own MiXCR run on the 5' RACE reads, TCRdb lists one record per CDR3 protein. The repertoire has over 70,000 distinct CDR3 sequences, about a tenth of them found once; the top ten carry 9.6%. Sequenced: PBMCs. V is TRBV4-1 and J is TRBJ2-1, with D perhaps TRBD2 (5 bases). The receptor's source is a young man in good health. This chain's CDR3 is CASSQLGRGSYNEQFF. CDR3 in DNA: TGCGCCAGCAGCCAATTAGGGCGAGGGTCCTACAATGAGCAGTTCTTC.